Following are 11 T cell receptor beta chains from one sample sequenced in a study of shared clonotypes between healthy human individuals (dated by TCRdb to about 2020). Libraries were made using the immunoSEQ multiplex PCR assay. TCRdb limited this immuneACCESS table to in-frame rearrangements with V and J called. A share of clones is missing; checked studies link under half to unresolved V genes, and the rest is unexplained. The sample contains roughly 2.5 million clones, around nine tenths of them found a single time. The ten largest make up over 0.12% of the sample. Sequencing was carried out using naive CD4+ T cells sorted from blood. The cell subset or site label corresponds to: CD45RA+ positively selected. These receptors came from a man aged 18-30 years in good health.

The chain is built from TRBV5-1 and TRBJ2-5; possibly TRBD1 for D (5 bases). CDR3 size: 15 residues. Trimming cost V 4 bases and J 1 base, with 14 bases left between them. Per germline, CDR1 SGHRS and CDR2 YFSETQ. The CDR3 DNA sequence: TGCGCCAGCAGCGCCACGACAAGGGGCCAAGAGACCCAGTACTTC. This translates into CASSATTRGQETQYF.

This chain joins TRBV11-2 and TRBJ2-2; the D is unclear. From germline, CDR1 is SGHAT and CDR2 FQNNGV. This CDR3 comprises 14 residues. Trimming took off 4 bases at V and 0 bases at J, with 6 bases between the two ends. In nucleotides, the CDR3 is TGTGCCAGCAGCTCCCAAACGAACACCGGGGAGCTGTTTTTT. It yields the protein CASSSQTNTGELFF.

Of note for this clone: An end of the junction does not agree with germline; a read error may underlie this. The rearrangement links TRBV6-6 to TRBJ2-2; D unresolved. The CDR3 has 12 amino acids. CDR1 MNHNY and CDR2 SVGAGI come from the germline V gene (reference sequence). CDR3 residues: CASSLNAGELFF. The CDR3 DNA reads as TGTGCCAGCAGTTTGAACGCCGGGGAGCTGTTTTTT.

The V call is TRBV7-9, the J call TRBJ1-6; 8 bases line up with TRBD1. The V and J ends lost 6 bases and 7 bases, in that order; junction bases with no gene match: 11. The CDR3 is 16 residues long. Germline V gives CDR1 SEHNR, CDR2 FQNEAQ (reference sequence). The CDR3 sequence is CASSTPGTGGNSPLHF. The CDR3 coding sequence is TGTGCCAGCAGTACTCCCGGGACAGGCGGGAATTCACCCCTCCACTTT.

CDR3 nucleotide sequence: TGTGCCAGCAGCAAAGAGCCACAGGGCGGAAAGATGGCTCTCGAGCAGTACTTC. Translation: CASSKEPQGGKMALEQYF. V and J are TRBV21-1 and TRBJ2-7; TRBD1 was called by the table and not checked on the DNA. TRBV21-1 is deemed a pseudogene. The CDR3 consists of 18 residues.

The rearrangement joins TRBV2 to TRBJ1-4; 7 bases line up with TRBD1. CDR3 length: 14 amino acids. The germline V gene has CDR1 SNHLY and CDR2 FYNNEI. V lost 8 bases and J lost 4; bases outside the gene matches: 7. In DNA, the CDR3 is TGTGCCAGCGGGGGGGGACAGCTTAATGAAAAACTGTTTTTT. Amino acids: CASGGGQLNEKLFF.

The rearrangement uses TRBV28 and TRBJ1-1; 9 bases agree with TRBD1. This CDR3 has 17 amino acids. Germline CDR1 MDHEN, CDR2 SYDVKM. V lost 5 bases, J lost 3 bases, and 13 bases stayed unmatched. CDR3 coding DNA: TGTGCCAGCAGTCTATCTACGGGGACAGGGTGGGACACTGAAGCTTTCTTT. Its translation: CASSLSTGTGWDTEAFF.

The rearrangement uses TRBV5-1 and TRBJ1-4; 8 nucleotides agree with TRBD1. J lost 3 bases, V lost 3 bases, and 1 base had no gene match. Germline values: CDR1 SGHRS, CDR2 YFSETQ. The CDR3 spans 14 residues. CDR3 sequence: CASSSGGSNEKLFF. CDR3 DNA sequence: TGCGCCAGCAGCTCAGGGGGCTCTAATGAAAAACTGTTTTTT.

The V and J genes are TRBV2 and TRBJ2-7, with TRBD2 matching over 11 bases. This CDR3 has 14 amino acids. J gave up 2 bases and V 7 bases, and 4 bases lay outside the gene matches. Germline loops: CDR1 SNHLY, CDR2 FYNNEI. The CDR3 coding sequence is TGTGCCAGCACTGCTAGCGGGGGGCCCTACGAGCAGTACTTC. It specifies CASTASGGPYEQYF.

The CDR3 region has the DNA TGTGCCACCAGCAGACGCCTCTCCTACGAGCAGTACTTC. Residues: CATSRRLSYEQYF. The chain links TRBV15 to TRBJ2-7; D remains ambiguous. The CDR3 is made up of 13 amino acids. Germline CDR1 reads LNHNV; CDR2 reads YYDKDF (reference sequence). The V end was cut by 2 bases, the J end by 0 bases, with 5 bases between.

V is TRBV5-1 and J is TRBJ2-7; 9 bases fit TRBD1. From germline, CDR1 is SGHRS and CDR2 YFSETQ. This CDR3 comprises 14 residues. Trimming took 5 bases from V and 5 from J; bases not matched to a gene: 8. The CDR3 region has the DNA TGCGCCAGCAGGACTGGGACAGGGAACCACGAGCAGTACTTC. Its protein is CASRTGTGNHEQYF.